Below are 32 T cell receptor beta chains sequenced from a single sample in a study of shared clonotypes between healthy human individuals. Sequenced by immunoSEQ multiplex PCR; TCRdb stores in-frame clones only, minus some. The sample carries about 110,000 clones, about 70% recorded once. Sequencing was performed on memory CD8+ T cells sorted from blood. The subset denotes: CD45RO+ cells pooled with CCR7-negative TemRA cells. Every receptor here comes from a woman aged 25 to 39 in good health.

The gene calls are TRBV4-2 and TRBJ2-6, with 7 bases matching TRBD1. Germline V gene lookup returns CDR1 LGHNA and CDR2 YNFKEQ. This CDR3 region has 17 residues. J lost 0 bases, V lost 1 base, and 3 bases had no gene match. The CDR3: CASSQGDSSSGANVLTF. The CDR3 coding sequence is TGTGCCAGCAGCCAAGGGGACAGTTCCTCTGGGGCCAACGTCCTGACTTTC.

V usage is TRBV2 and J usage is TRBJ2-7, with D possibly matching TRBD1 (5 bases). The CDR3 runs to 15 residues. Germline-derived CDR1 and CDR2 are SNHLY and FYNNEI. V was pared by 2 bases and J by 0 bases, with 11 bases between. This CDR3 is CASSEPPGHSYEQYF. CDR3 DNA sequence: TGTGCCAGCAGTGAACCGCCAGGACACTCCTACGAGCAGTACTTC.

The chain links TRBV5-1 to TRBJ2-7; 7 nucleotides agree with TRBD2. The CDR3 has 16 residues. V shed 0 bases and J 5 bases; nucleotides not matched to a gene: 11. Germline assignment: CDR1 SGHRS and CDR2 YFSETQ. CDR3 amino acids: CASSLALDLAVDEQYF. The CDR3 DNA sequence: TGCGCCAGCAGCTTGGCCCTGGATCTAGCGGTAGACGAGCAGTACTTC.

The chain is built from TRBV28 and TRBJ2-2; no definite D call. The length of the CDR3 is 12 residues. V lost 5 bases to trimming and J lost 2 bases, with 3 bases between them. Germline-derived CDR1 and CDR2 are MDHEN and SYDVKM. The CDR3 DNA reads as TGTGCCAGCAGTCCCAACACCGGGGAGCTGTTTTTT. It translates to CASSPNTGELFF.

Points on this clone: One base separates it from a far larger clone, so it is likely a read error. Other nucleotide sequences in the sample specify the same CDR3. The chain combines TRBV7-6 with TRBJ2-7; D is tentatively TRBD1 or TRBD2 (5 bases each). Germline CDR1 SGHVS, CDR2 FNYEAQ. This CDR3 contains 13 residues. Trimming shortened V by 3 bases and J by 3 bases, and 9 bases separated the two germline ends. The CDR3 coding sequence is TGTGCCAGCAGCTTGGGACCGAACTACGAGCAGTACTTC. Protein product: CASSLGPNYEQYF.

V and J are TRBV27 and TRBJ1-1; D is undetermined. Germline V gives CDR1 MNHEY, CDR2 SMNVEV (reference sequence). The CDR3 is 13 amino acids. V was shortened by 3 bases and J by 1 base, with 6 bases between the two germline ends. DNA of the CDR3: TGTGCCAGCAGTTTCTGGGGGAACACTGAAGCTTTCTTT. It is translated as CASSFWGNTEAFF.

V is TRBV28 and J is TRBJ1-1; 8 bases are a match to TRBD1. CDR3 size: 19 residues. With 6 bases clipped from V and 5 bases from J, the junction kept 23 bases outside the gene matches. Germline lookup yields CDR1 MDHEN and CDR2 SYDVKM. CDR3 DNA: TGTGCCAGCAGCCTGATGGGACAGGCCATTTTGGGGGTTTCGACTGAAGCTTTCTTT. Protein product: CASSLMGQAILGVSTEAFF.

V usage is TRBV19 and J usage is TRBJ1-2; perhaps TRBD1 as D (5 bases). Germline V gene data show CDR1 as LNHDA and CDR2 as SQIVND (reference sequence). Trimming shortened V by 6 bases and J by 4 bases, and 18 bases separated the two germline ends. The CDR3 length is 15 residues. Here the CDR3 reads CASRIWGMDRYGYTF. The CDR3 DNA follows: TGTGCCAGTAGAATATGGGGGATGGATCGCTATGGCTACACCTTC.

The chain links TRBV4-2 to TRBJ2-4; TRBD2 matches at 10 bases. CDR3 size: 17 residues. Germline V gives CDR1 LGHNA, CDR2 YNFKEQ. V shed 1 base, J shed 5 bases, and the junction held 8 bases outside the gene matches. CDR3 DNA: TGTGCCAGCAGCCAAGGCGGGGCTAGCGGGAGACAAAACATTCAGTACTTC. Its translation is CASSQGGASGRQNIQYF.

The chain links TRBV15 to TRBJ1-2; 9 bases fit TRBD1. The CDR3 contains 17 residues. Losses at the gene ends were 2 bases for V and 7 bases for J; bases not matched to a gene: 14. CDR1 is LNHNV and CDR2 is YYDKDF in the germline V gene (reference sequence). In DNA form, the CDR3 reads TGTGCCACCAGCAGACAGCTGGGACAGGGAGGTATCGGTGGCTACACCTTC. This gives the protein CATSRQLGQGGIGGYTF.

This clone was detected once. This chain connects TRBV7-2 to TRBJ2-1, with 9 bases aligning to TRBD1. Per germline, CDR1 SGHTA and CDR2 FQGNSA. The CDR3 spans 16 residues. With V trimmed by 7 bases and J by 7 bases, 14 bases remained unmatched. CDR3 loop: CASTPGVGQGWNEQFF. For the CDR3, the DNA is TGTGCCAGCACCCCCGGGGTAGGACAGGGGTGGAATGAGCAGTTCTTC.

The J gene is TRBJ2-1, the V gene TRBV25-1; maybe TRBD2 (6 bases). The CDR3 loop spans 15 amino acids. Germline V gene lookup returns CDR1 MGHDK and CDR2 SYGVNS. The germline V and J ends were trimmed by 6 bases and 8 bases, with 20 bases remaining between them. The CDR3 loop is CASSDRDSYGDEQFF. The CDR3 DNA reads as TGTGCCAGCAGCGACCGGGACTCCTACGGGGATGAGCAGTTCTTC.

The genes are TRBV21-1 and TRBJ2-7; TRBD1 is the table's D call, not checked against the DNA. TRBV21-1 is a documented pseudogene. This CDR3 has 11 amino acids. DNA for the CDR3: TGTGCCAGCAGCTCAGGATACGAGCAGTACTTC. Its translation is CASSSGYEQYF.

The chain carries TRBV28 and TRBJ1-5; D is perhaps TRBD1 (6 bases). The CDR3 loop spans 19 amino acids. Germline V gene sequence: CDR1 MDHEN, CDR2 SYDVKM. Deletions cut 8 bases from V and 0 bases from J, with 26 bases between. CDR3 DNA: TGTGCCAGCGAAGTCCCGGGACATGCGTCCCCCTATAGCAATCAGCCCCAGCATTTT. This codes for CASEVPGHASPYSNQPQHF. Looking up the rest from reference TRBV28 and TRBJ1-5 gives the full variable domain: DVKVTQSSRYLVKRTGEKVFLECVQDMDHENMFWYRQDPGLGLRLIYFSYDVKMKEKGDIPEGYSVSREKKERFSLILESASTNQTSMYLCASEVPGHASPYSNQPQHFGDGTRLSIL.

The chain is built from TRBV6-1 and TRBJ2-5; either TRBD1 or TRBD2 may fit D (6 bases each). Trimming left V 6 bases short and J 1 base short, with 12 bases between. CDR1 and CDR2 (germline): MNHNS, SASEGT. CDR3 size: 14 residues. CDR3: CASSRGGGQETQYF. The CDR3 DNA reads as TGTGCCAGCAGCAGGGGAGGTGGCCAAGAGACCCAGTACTTC.

This rearrangement joins TRBV7-9 to TRBJ2-1; D is possibly TRBD2 (6 bases). The CDR3 totals 14 residues. CDR1 and CDR2 from the germline V gene are SEHNR and FQNEAQ (reference sequence). V was shortened by 8 bases and J by 6 bases, with 17 bases between the two germline ends. The CDR3 region has the DNA TGTGCCAGCTGGGTGAGGAGGGCTGGCAATGAGCAGTTCTTC. It codes for CASWVRRAGNEQFF.

J is TRBJ2-7 and V is TRBV13; 10 bases align to TRBD2. Per germline, CDR1 PRHDT and CDR2 FYEKMQ (reference sequence). CDR3 size: 15 residues. V was clipped by 4 bases and J by 2 bases; unmatched bases: 5. Written as DNA, the CDR3 is TGTGCCAGCAGCTATGGGACTAGCGAAGCCTACGAGCAGTACTTC. It translates to CASSYGTSEAYEQYF. The full variable domain, with the rest looked up from reference TRBV13 and TRBJ2-7, is AAGVIQSPRHLIKEKRETATLKCYPIPRHDTVYWYQQGPGQDPQFLISFYEKMQSDKGSIPDRFSAQQFSDYHSELNMSSLELGDSALYFCASSYGTSEAYEQYFGPGTRLTVT.

This clone showed up just a few times. The rearrangement joins TRBV12-2 to TRBJ2-1; the table's D call TRBD2 went unverified against the DNA. TRBV12-2 is flagged as a pseudogene. CDR3 length: 21 amino acids. CDR3 bases: TGTGCAAGTCGCTTAGCGGCGGCTCTCATACCGGGGACTAGCGGGAACAATGAGCAGTTCTTC. The encoded protein is CASRLAAALIPGTSGNNEQFF.

The V gene is TRBV5-8, the J gene TRBJ1-2, with D possibly TRBD1 on 5 matching bases. V lost 1 base and J lost 3, with 16 bases in between. In germline, CDR1 is SGHTS, CDR2 YDEGEE. The CDR3 consists of 16 residues. DNA of the CDR3: TGTGCCAGCAGCTTGTTTGGGGGATCGGGTTACTATGGCTACACCTTC. This codes for CASSLFGGSGYYGYTF.

V usage is TRBV5-6 and J usage is TRBJ2-7; TRBD2 agrees at 11 bases. Looked up from germline, CDR1 is SGHDT and CDR2 is YYEEEE. V shed 4 bases, J shed 4 bases, and the junction held 4 bases outside the gene matches. This CDR3 spans 14 amino acids. The CDR3 reads CASSVAGGPYEQYF. In nucleotides, the CDR3 is TGTGCCAGCAGCGTAGCGGGAGGGCCTTACGAGCAGTACTTC.

The chain couples TRBV7-4 to TRBJ1-2; TRBD1 agrees at 9 bases. This CDR3 contains 15 residues. After removal of 5 bases from V and 3 bases from J, the junction contained 7 bases not matched to a gene. Germline CDR1 reads SGHVT; CDR2 reads SQSDAQ. CDR3 in amino acids: CASSAKRTGDYGYTF. In nucleotides, the CDR3 is TGTGCCAGCAGCGCGAAAAGGACAGGGGACTATGGCTACACCTTC.

V and J are TRBV7-9 and TRBJ2-5; D remains ambiguous. The V end lost 0 bases, the J end lost 5 bases, and 13 bases lay between the germline ends. The CDR3 covers 15 residues. Germline CDR1 is SEHNR and CDR2 is FQNEAQ (reference sequence). CDR3 DNA: TGTGCCAGCAGCTTAGCGAAATACCTGCTGGAGACCCAGTACTTC. The encoded protein is CASSLAKYLLETQYF.

The chain combines TRBV4-2 with TRBJ2-1; perhaps TRBD2 as D (6 bases). V was trimmed by 0 bases and J by 4 bases, leaving 19 bases between them. The germline CDR1 and CDR2 sequences are LGHNA and YNFKEQ. The length of the CDR3 is 18 residues. CDR3: CASSQERVAGLAYNEQFF. In DNA, the CDR3 is TGTGCCAGCAGCCAAGAAAGAGTGGCGGGACTGGCGTACAATGAGCAGTTCTTC.

V and J are TRBV27 and TRBJ1-1; possible D gene TRBD1, 5 bases. CDR1 and CDR2 (germline): MNHEY, SMNVEV (reference sequence). The length of the CDR3 is 14 residues. Trimming took off 0 bases at V and 4 bases at J, with 9 bases between the two ends. This CDR3 is CASSLSNQGTEAFF. In nucleotides, the CDR3 is TGTGCCAGCAGTTTATCAAATCAGGGCACTGAAGCTTTCTTT.

The chain joins TRBV27 to TRBJ2-2; possible D gene TRBD1, 5 bases. This CDR3 contains 19 residues. Per germline, CDR1 MNHEY and CDR2 SMNVEV (reference sequence). V was pared by 5 bases and J by 0 bases, with 22 bases between. For the CDR3, the DNA is TGTGCCAGCAGTCCCGGCGTCCAAAGACAGCTTCCGAACACCGGGGAGCTGTTTTTT. This codes for CASSPGVQRQLPNTGELFF.

This chain uses TRBV15 with TRBJ2-1; 8 nucleotides align to TRBD2. CDR3 length: 14 amino acids. Looked up from germline, CDR1 is LNHNV and CDR2 is YYDKDF (reference sequence). V was clipped by 8 bases and J by 2 bases; unmatched bases: 5. The CDR3 is CATGFSGAYNEQFF. The CDR3 DNA reads as TGTGCCACCGGTTTTAGCGGGGCCTACAATGAGCAGTTCTTC.

This clone was picked up one time. The chain is built from TRBV7-2 and TRBJ2-2; TRBD2 agrees at 13 bases. V gave up 4 bases and J gave up 7 bases; unmatched junction bases: 6. The V gene's germline CDR1 is SGHTA and CDR2 FQGNSA. The CDR3 length is 16 residues. CDR3 residues: CASSYGLAGVVGELFF. CDR3 nucleotide sequence: TGTGCCAGCAGCTACGGACTAGCGGGAGTGGTCGGGGAGCTGTTTTTT.

This clone was seen once. The chain employs TRBV28 and TRBJ2-1; 7 nucleotides agree with TRBD2. J gave up 6 bases and V 3 bases, and 8 bases lay outside the gene matches. Germline V gene data show CDR1 as MDHEN and CDR2 as SYDVKM. The CDR3 consists of 15 residues. The CDR3 protein is CASSLPWRESNEQFF. As DNA, the CDR3 is TGTGCCAGCAGTTTGCCTTGGCGGGAGAGCAATGAGCAGTTCTTC.

The table lists this clone with a few counts. The rearrangement links TRBV7-9 to TRBJ2-7, with TRBD1 matching 11 bases. The J segment lost 6 bases and the V segment lost 6 bases, leaving 13 bases of the junction unmatched. The CDR3 extends over 16 amino acids. Germline lookup yields CDR1 SEHNR and CDR2 FQNEAQ (reference sequence). CDR3 amino acids: CASSSWGGQGAGEQYF. The CDR3 region has the DNA TGTGCCAGCAGTTCCTGGGGAGGACAGGGGGCTGGCGAGCAGTACTTC.

A single count supports this clone. This chain links TRBV27 with TRBJ2-7; tentatively, D is TRBD1 (6 bases). This CDR3 has 14 residues. Trimming pared 2 bases from V and 6 bases from J, leaving 14 bases between. Germline CDR1 reads MNHEY; CDR2 reads SMNVEV (reference sequence). Here the CDR3 DNA reads TGTGCCAGCAGTTTACGGGCAGGGGCTGGCGAGCAGTACTTC. This codes for CASSLRAGAGEQYF.

This clone was observed at least ten times. This sequence joins TRBV6-4 and TRBJ2-7; 8 positions match TRBD1. CDR3 size: 14 residues. Trimming removed 6 bases from V and 5 bases from J; junction bases left unmatched: 9. Germline assignment: CDR1 MRHNA and CDR2 SNTAGT. CDR3 coding DNA: TGTGCCAGCAGCCCGACAGGGGAAGGTGACGAGCAGTACTTC. Translated, it gives CASSPTGEGDEQYF.

This clone showed up just a few times. The chain has TRBV27 and TRBJ2-1; D gene uncertain. The CDR3 is made up of 13 amino acids. The ends were cut back, 5 bases at V and 7 bases at J, with 12 bases in the middle. Germline V gene lookup returns CDR1 MNHEY and CDR2 SMNVEV (reference sequence). The CDR3 protein is CASSPGPINEQFF. The CDR3 nucleotides are TGTGCCAGCAGTCCAGGACCAATTAATGAGCAGTTCTTC.